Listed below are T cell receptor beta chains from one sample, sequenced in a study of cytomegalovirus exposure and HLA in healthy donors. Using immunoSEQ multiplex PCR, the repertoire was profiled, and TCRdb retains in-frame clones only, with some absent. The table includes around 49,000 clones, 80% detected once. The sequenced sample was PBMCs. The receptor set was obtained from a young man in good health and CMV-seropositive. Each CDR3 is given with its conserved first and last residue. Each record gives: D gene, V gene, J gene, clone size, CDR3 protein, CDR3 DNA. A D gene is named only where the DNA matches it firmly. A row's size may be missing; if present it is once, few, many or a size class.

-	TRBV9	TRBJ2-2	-	CASSVVKGVDTGELFF	TGTGCCAGCAGCGTAGTAAAGGGGGTGGACACCGGGGAGCTGTTTTTT
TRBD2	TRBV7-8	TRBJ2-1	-	CASSPGLAVNNEQFF	TGTGCCAGCAGCCCGGGACTAGCGGTTAACAATGAGCAGTTCTTC
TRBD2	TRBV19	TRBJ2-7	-	CASGAGKRGYEQYF	TGTGCCAGTGGAGCGGGGAAACGAGGCTACGAGCAGTACTTC
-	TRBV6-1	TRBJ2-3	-	CASSLADTTDTQYF	TGTGCCAGCAGTTTGGCGGATACCACAGATACGCAGTATTTT
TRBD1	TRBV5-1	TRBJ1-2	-	CASSLTLGGDLGYTF	TGCGCCAGCAGCTTGACCTTAGGGGGCGACTTGGGCTACACCTTC
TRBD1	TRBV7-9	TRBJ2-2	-	CASSSQGTAGELFF	TGTGCCAGCAGCTCACAGGGGACGGCCGGGGAGCTGTTTTTT
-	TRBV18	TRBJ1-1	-	CASSPGGVREAFF	TGTGCCAGCTCACCTGGGGGCGTCCGTGAAGCTTTCTTT
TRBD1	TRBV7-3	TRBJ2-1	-	CASSPNRGGYHEQFF	TGTGCCAGCAGTCCAAACAGGGGCGGGTATCATGAGCAGTTCTTC
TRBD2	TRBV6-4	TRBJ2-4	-	CASSPGLAGGPANIQYF	TGTGCCAGCAGCCCCGGACTAGCGGGGGGGCCGGCAAACATTCAGTACTTC
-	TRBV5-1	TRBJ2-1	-	CASSLTRFNNEQFF	TGCGCCAGCAGCTTGACCAGGTTCAACAATGAGCAGTTCTTC
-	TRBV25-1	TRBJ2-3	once	CASSEYGERSSTDTQYF	TGTGCCAGCAGTGAATACGGTGAGCGGTCTAGCACAGATACGCAGTATTTT
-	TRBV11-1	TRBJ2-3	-	CASSIDRVADRLATDTQYF	TGTGCCAGCAGCATCGACAGAGTCGCGGACCGATTAGCTACAGATACGCAGTATTTT
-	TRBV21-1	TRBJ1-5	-	CASSRDRGPQPQHF	TGTGCCAGCAGCAGAGACAGGGGGCCTCAGCCCCAGCATTTT
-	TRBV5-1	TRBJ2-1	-	CASSLATAYSYNEQFF	TGCGCCAGCAGCTTGGCGACAGCTTACTCCTACAATGAGCAGTTCTTC
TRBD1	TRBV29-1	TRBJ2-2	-	CSVEDRTGKNTGELFF	TGCAGCGTTGAAGACAGGACAGGGAAGAACACCGGGGAGCTGTTTTTT
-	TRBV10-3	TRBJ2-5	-	CAISAGKQTQYF	TGTGCCATCAGTGCGGGGAAGCAGACCCAGTACTTC